A single sample is the source of the 13 T cell receptor beta chains below, sequenced in a study of cytomegalovirus exposure and HLA in healthy donors. PCR primers comprised 60 Vbeta and 13 Jbeta primers. Only in-frame clones appear in the TCRdb table, and some are missing; sequencing was by immunoSEQ multiplex PCR. The sample carries about 170,000 clones, around 80% recorded once. The sample comprised PBMCs. These receptors all stem from a female donor in good health and CMV-seronegative.

The V call is TRBV28, the J call TRBJ2-5; TRBD1 is a possible D gene (6 bases). Germline CDR1 is MDHEN and CDR2 is SYDVKM. The V gene lost 8 bases and the J gene lost 4 bases, with 8 bases spanning the gap. The length of the CDR3 is 11 residues. CDR3 DNA sequence: TGTGCCAGCCAGGGGCGAGAGACCCAGTACTTC. Translating it yields CASQGRETQYF.

The chain employs TRBV30 and TRBJ1-6; D gene unclear. This CDR3 region has 14 residues. Germline V gene data show CDR1 as GTSNPN and CDR2 as SVGIG (reference sequence). V lost 1 base and J 7 bases, leaving 11 bases between the germline ends. CDR3 DNA sequence: TGTGCCTGGAGTGGCCGCGGCGGGAATTCACCCCTCCACTTT. Translated, it gives CAWSGRGGNSPLHF.

The rearrangement links TRBV29-1 to TRBJ1-2; a weak D match, TRBD1 (6 bases). The V gene lost 7 bases and the J gene lost 4 bases, with 13 bases spanning the gap. Germline V gives CDR1 SQVTM, CDR2 ANQGSEA. The CDR3 consists of 12 residues. CDR3 sequence reads: CSAPGAGYGYTF. The CDR3 DNA follows: TGCAGCGCACCAGGGGCTGGCTATGGCTACACCTTC. Drawing the rest from reference TRBV29-1 and TRBJ1-2, the complete variable domain is SAVISQKPSRDICQRGTSLTIQCQVDSQVTMMFWYRQQPGQSLTLIATANQGSEATYESGFVIDKFPISRPNLTFSTLTVSNMSPEDSSIYLCSAPGAGYGYTFGSGTRLTVV.

As for this clone: A junction boundary mismatches the germline segment, possibly from a read error. V gene TRBV4-3 combines with J gene TRBJ2-2, with TRBD1 as a possible D gene (5 bases). This CDR3 is 16 amino acids long. Germline lookup yields CDR1 LGHNA and CDR2 YSLEER. CDR3 bases: TGCACCAGCAGCCGAGCCCAGGGTCCGAACACCGGGGAGCTGTTTTTT. Protein sequence: CTSSRAQGPNTGELFF.

About this clone: The sample has other DNA sequences that encode this CDR3 too. The chain employs TRBV20-1 and TRBJ1-1; D unclear. This CDR3 comprises 10 residues. V lost 6 bases, J lost 7 bases, and 9 bases lay in between. In germline, CDR1 is DFQATT, CDR2 SNEGSKA (reference sequence). The CDR3 is CSALRGEAFF. The CDR3 DNA sequence: TGCAGTGCCCTCCGGGGTGAAGCTTTCTTT.

CDR3 DNA: TGTGCCAGCAGCGCACAGGGTTCAGGAGAAAAACTGTTTTTT. This encodes CASSAQGSGEKLFF. This sequence joins TRBV7-2 and TRBJ1-4, with D perhaps TRBD1 (6 bases). Deletions cut 5 bases from V and 8 bases from J, with 15 bases between. The CDR3 is 14 amino acids. Germline V gene sequence: CDR1 SGHTA, CDR2 FQGNSA.

The rearrangement links TRBV5-1 to TRBJ2-7; D perhaps matches TRBD1 (6 bases). V was cut by 4 bases and J by 2 bases, with 13 bases left in between. Germline V gives CDR1 SGHRS, CDR2 YFSETQ. CDR3 length equals 14 residues. DNA of the CDR3: TGCGCCAGCAGCCCTGGGACACCTCCCTACGAGCAGTACTTC. It translates to CASSPGTPPYEQYF.

The genes are TRBV7-9 and TRBJ2-7, with TRBD2 matching 11 bases. The CDR3 runs to 15 residues. The V gene end was trimmed by 5 bases and the J gene end by 6 bases; junction bases not matched to a gene: 9. Germline CDR1 is SEHNR and CDR2 is FQNEAQ (reference sequence). CDR3 in DNA: TGTGCCAGCAGCCCCCAAACTAGCGGGAGTGGCGAGCAGTACTTC. Protein sequence: CASSPQTSGSGEQYF.

This clone appeared a single time. CDR3 nucleotides: TGTGCCAGCAGCACCTGGGAGGGGGGCTACAATGAGCAGTTCTTC. It specifies CASSTWEGGYNEQFF. The chain uses TRBV7-2 and TRBJ2-1, with a possible D match to TRBD2 (7 bases). Germline CDR1 and CDR2: SGHTA and FQGNSA. This CDR3 has 15 amino acids. The V gene lost 5 bases and the J gene lost 3 bases, with 14 bases spanning the gap.

The V gene is TRBV11-1, the J gene TRBJ2-2, with D perhaps TRBD1 (5 bases). V dropped 4 bases and J dropped 7 bases, with 7 bases sitting between them. The CDR3 length is 12 residues. Germline CDR1 is SGHAT and CDR2 is FQDESV (reference sequence). The CDR3 sequence: CASSSGFGELFF. CDR3 sequence (DNA): TGTGCCAGCAGCTCAGGGTTCGGGGAGCTGTTTTTT.

This clone was detected only a few times. The rearrangement uses TRBV10-3 and TRBJ1-1; tentatively, D is TRBD1 (6 bases). The CDR3 totals 16 residues. Trimming stripped 0 bases from V and 1 base from J, with 12 bases between. Looked up from germline, CDR1 is ENHRY and CDR2 is SYGVKD. The DNA for the CDR3 is TGTGCCATCAGTGAGTCCTCCCCGGGACAGAACACTGAAGCTTTCTTT. Its protein is CAISESSPGQNTEAFF.

The V call is TRBV7-9, the J call TRBJ2-5, with D possibly being TRBD2 (7 bases). Trimming left V 8 bases short and J 5 bases short, with 18 bases between. Germline lookup yields CDR1 SEHNR and CDR2 FQNEAQ (reference sequence). The CDR3 is 14 residues long. CDR3 nucleotides: TGTGCCAGCGTCCCAACGGGGAGGGGGGAGACCCAGTACTTC. Translated: CASVPTGRGETQYF.

This clone appeared a few times. At one end the junction does not follow the germline gene, possibly because of a read error. Here the CDR3 reads CASSLAGGIAKNSQYF. In nucleotides, the CDR3 is TGTGCCAGCAGCTTAGCGGGGGGGATAGCCAAAAACAGTCAGTACTTC. This chain links TRBV7-9 with TRBJ2-4; TRBD2 matches 7 bases. Germline loops: CDR1 SEHNR, CDR2 FQNEAQ (reference sequence). This CDR3 region has 16 residues.